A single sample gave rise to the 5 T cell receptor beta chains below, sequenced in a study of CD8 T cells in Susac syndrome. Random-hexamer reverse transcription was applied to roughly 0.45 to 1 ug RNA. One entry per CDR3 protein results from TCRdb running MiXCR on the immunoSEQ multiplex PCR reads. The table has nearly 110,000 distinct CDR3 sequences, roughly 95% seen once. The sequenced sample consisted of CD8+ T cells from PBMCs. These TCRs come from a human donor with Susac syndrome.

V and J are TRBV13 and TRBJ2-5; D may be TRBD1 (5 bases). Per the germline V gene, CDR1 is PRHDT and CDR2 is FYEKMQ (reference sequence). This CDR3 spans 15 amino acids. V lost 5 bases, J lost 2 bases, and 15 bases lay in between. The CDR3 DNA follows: TGTGCCAGCAGCCTTACGGAGCAGGGACAAGAGACCCAGTACTTC. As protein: CASSLTEQGQETQYF.

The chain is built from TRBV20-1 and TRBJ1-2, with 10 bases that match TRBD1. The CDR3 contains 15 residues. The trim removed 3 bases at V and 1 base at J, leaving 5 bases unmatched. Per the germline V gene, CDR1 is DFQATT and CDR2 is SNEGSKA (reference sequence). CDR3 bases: TGCAGTGCTAGTGCGGGGACAGGGGTTAACTATGGCTACACCTTC. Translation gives CSASAGTGVNYGYTF.

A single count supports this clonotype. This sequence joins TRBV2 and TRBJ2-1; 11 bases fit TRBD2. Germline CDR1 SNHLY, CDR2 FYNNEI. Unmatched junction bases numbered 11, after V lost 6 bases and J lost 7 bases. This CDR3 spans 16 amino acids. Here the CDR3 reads CASSSTLAGGLNEQFF. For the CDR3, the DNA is TGTGCCAGCAGCTCGACGCTAGCGGGGGGATTAAATGAGCAGTTCTTC.

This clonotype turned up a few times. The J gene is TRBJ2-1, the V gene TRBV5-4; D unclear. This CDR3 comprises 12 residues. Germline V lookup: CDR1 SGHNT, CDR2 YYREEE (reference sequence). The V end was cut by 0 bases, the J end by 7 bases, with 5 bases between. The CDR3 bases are TGTGCCAGCAGCTTGGGACGGAATGAGCAGTTCTTC. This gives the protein CASSLGRNEQFF.

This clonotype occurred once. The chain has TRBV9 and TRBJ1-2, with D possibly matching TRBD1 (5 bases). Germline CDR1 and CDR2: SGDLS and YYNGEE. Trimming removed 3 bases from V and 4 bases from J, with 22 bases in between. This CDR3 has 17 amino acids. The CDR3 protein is CASSAGGWQYTSYGYTF. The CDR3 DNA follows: TGTGCCAGCAGCGCGGGGGGGTGGCAGTACACCTCCTATGGCTACACCTTC.